A single sample gave rise to the 30 T cell receptor beta chains below, sequenced in a study of chemoradiotherapy in HPV16-positive cancers. Generated by immunoSEQ multiplex PCR, the TCRdb table keeps only in-frame clones and is missing some. The table includes 40,000 or so clones, 76% detected once. The sequencing here drew on blood, taken from a patient who underwent chemoradiotherapy. The receptor source for this set is a human donor with HPV-associated anogenital cancer.

The CDR3 protein is CASSKGETQYF. Written as DNA, the CDR3 is TGTGCCAGCAGCAAAGGGGAGACCCAGTACTTC. The chain recombines TRBV21-1 with TRBJ2-5. TRBV21-1 is marked as a pseudogene. The CDR3 sequence is 11 residues long.

The chain couples TRBV30 to TRBJ1-3; D ambiguous. V was trimmed by 5 bases and J by 2 bases, leaving 4 bases between them. This CDR3 has 11 amino acids. Germline V gene sequence: CDR1 GTSNPN, CDR2 SVGIG (reference sequence). The CDR3 DNA sequence: TGTGCCTGGGAACCTGGAAACACCATATATTTT. Translating gives CAWEPGNTIYF.

In its sample, this clone is medium-sized (0.01 to 0.1%). This chain links TRBV5-1 with TRBJ1-1; 10 bases fit TRBD1. Germline V lookup: CDR1 SGHRS, CDR2 YFSETQ. This CDR3 comprises 16 residues. V shed 2 bases and J 4 bases; nucleotides not matched to a gene: 8. CDR3 coding DNA: TGCGCCAGCAGCTTTGACCGGGACAGGGGTACCACTGAAGCTTTCTTT. Translation gives CASSFDRDRGTTEAFF.

The chain carries TRBV10-3 and TRBJ1-2; D gene uncertain. The CDR3 is 12 residues long. V gave up 10 bases and J gave up 6 bases, with 15 bases separating them. Germline-derived CDR1 and CDR2 are ENHRY and SYGVKD. The CDR3 DNA follows: TGTGCCACCGCCGAGGCTACGGATGGCTACACCTTC. Translating it yields CATAEATDGYTF.

The chain links TRBV2 to TRBJ1-2, with TRBD1 as a possible D gene (6 bases). V shed 4 bases and J shed 3 bases, with 9 bases lying between them. The CDR3 contains 13 residues. Germline lookup yields CDR1 SNHLY and CDR2 FYNNEI. The CDR3 is CASSVRGDYGYTF. The CDR3 nucleotides are TGTGCCAGCAGTGTCAGGGGTGACTATGGCTACACCTTC.

CDR3 amino acids: CATSSARGSNQPQHF. As DNA, the CDR3 is TGTGCCACCAGCAGTGCACGAGGGAGCAATCAGCCCCAGCATTTT. This chain links TRBV15 with TRBJ1-5, with D uncertain. Germline CDR1 reads LNHNV; CDR2 reads YYDKDF (reference sequence). The length of the CDR3 is 15 residues. V lost 3 bases, J lost 1 base, and 10 bases lay in between.

About this clone itself: Other nucleotide sequences in the sample specify the same CDR3. The CDR3: CASSYTGGQPQHF. In DNA form, the CDR3 reads TGTGCCAGCAGTTACACAGGCGGGCAGCCCCAGCATTTT. This chain joins TRBV6-5 and TRBJ1-5, with D maybe TRBD1 (5 bases). CDR1 and CDR2 from the germline V gene are MNHEY and SVGAGI. V shed 2 bases and J shed 7 bases, with 9 bases lying between them. The CDR3 is made up of 13 amino acids.

The V and J genes are TRBV2 and TRBJ1-2; 9 bases line up with TRBD1. Trimming took 4 bases from V and 1 from J; bases not matched to a gene: 4. CDR3 size: 15 residues. The V gene's germline CDR1 is SNHLY and CDR2 FYNNEI. CDR3 in DNA: TGTGCCAGCAGTGTAAGGGACAGGGATAACTATGGCTACACCTTC. The encoded protein is CASSVRDRDNYGYTF. Using reference TRBV2 and TRBJ1-2 for the parts outside the CDR3, the full variable domain is EPEVTQTPSHQVTQMGQEVILRCVPISNHLYFYWYRQILGQKVEFLVSFYNNEISEKSEIFDDQFSVERPDGSNFTLKIRSTKLEDSAMYFCASSVRDRDNYGYTFGSGTRLTVV.

The rearrangement links TRBV18 to TRBJ2-5; D gene ambiguous. The ends were cut back, 6 bases at V and 1 base at J, with 9 bases in the middle. The CDR3 is 13 amino acids. Germline CDR1 is KGHSH and CDR2 is LQKENI. The CDR3, as DNA: TGTGCCAGCTCCCCCAGATCCCAAGAGACCCAGTACTTC. This sequence encodes CASSPRSQETQYF.

V gene TRBV14 combines with J gene TRBJ2-2; D may be TRBD2 (7 bases). Germline lookup yields CDR1 SGHDN and CDR2 FVKESK. V lost 1 base to trimming and J lost 3 bases, with 12 bases between them. The CDR3 sequence is 16 residues long. The chain's CDR3 is CASSQVTGGYTGELFF. CDR3 bases: TGTGCCAGCAGCCAAGTTACGGGGGGCTACACCGGGGAGCTGTTTTTT.

V is TRBV6-5 and J is TRBJ2-4, with no clear D. The V gene's germline CDR1 is MNHEY and CDR2 SVGAGI. The CDR3 totals 15 residues. V was trimmed by 0 bases and J by 0 bases, leaving 6 bases between them. CDR3: CASSYSSGAKNIQYF. In DNA form, the CDR3 reads TGTGCCAGCAGTTACTCGAGTGGAGCCAAAAACATTCAGTACTTC.

This chain links TRBV2 with TRBJ2-5, with 7 nucleotides matching TRBD1. The CDR3 has 12 residues. Per the germline V gene, CDR1 is SNHLY and CDR2 is FYNNEI. Trimming took 11 bases from V and 2 from J; bases not matched to a gene: 5. For the CDR3, the DNA is TGTGCCGGAAACAGGGGACAAGAGACCCAGTACTTC. This gives the protein CAGNRGQETQYF.

This clone has just a few counts. The chain joins TRBV18 to TRBJ1-2; D not resolved. From germline, CDR1 is KGHSH and CDR2 LQKENI. The CDR3 sequence is 12 residues long. V lost 0 bases, J lost 8 bases, and 7 bases lay in between. The CDR3 DNA follows: TGTGCCAGCTCACCACCCCTTGGGGGCTACACCTTC. Its translation is CASSPPLGGYTF.

The chain combines TRBV6-1 with TRBJ2-7; D gene unclear. The CDR3 sequence is 12 residues long. Trimming left V 9 bases short and J 4 bases short, with 13 bases between. Germline V lookup: CDR1 MNHNS, CDR2 SASEGT. This CDR3 is CASGTEGYEQYF. In DNA, the CDR3 is TGTGCCAGTGGAACAGAAGGGTACGAGCAGTACTTC.

V usage is TRBV5-6 and J usage is TRBJ1-3; no definite D call. Trimming took off 1 base at V and 4 bases at J, with 3 bases between the two ends. The CDR3 spans 12 residues. The germline V gene has CDR1 SGHDT and CDR2 YYEEEE. The CDR3 protein is CASSLSGNTIYF. DNA of the CDR3: TGTGCCAGCAGCTTGTCCGGAAACACCATATATTTT.

CDR3 sequence (DNA): TGCGCCAGCAGCTGGCAGGGGCGCGAGCAGTACTTC. Translating it yields CASSWQGREQYF. The chain has TRBV5-1 and TRBJ2-7; a weak D match, TRBD1 (6 bases). The V gene lost 3 bases and the J gene lost 6 bases, with 10 bases spanning the gap. The germline V gene encodes CDR1 SGHRS and CDR2 YFSETQ. CDR3 length equals 12 residues. Complete variable domain (other parts from reference TRBV5-1 and TRBJ2-7): KAGVTQTPRYLIKTRGQQVTLSCSPISGHRSVSWYQQTPGQGLQFLFEYFSETQRNKGNFPGRFSGRQFSNSRSEMNVSTLELGDSALYLCASSWQGREQYFGPGTRLTVT.

The chain has TRBV5-6 and TRBJ2-7; TRBD2 agrees at 8 bases. The V gene's germline CDR1 is SGHDT and CDR2 YYEEEE. The CDR3 is 18 amino acids. Trimming cost V 6 bases and J 0 bases; bases outside gene matches: 17. CDR3 in amino acids: CASTFPGGLAKSSYEQYF. DNA for the CDR3: TGTGCCAGCACCTTCCCAGGTGGACTAGCTAAAAGCTCCTACGAGCAGTACTTC. Looking up the rest from reference TRBV5-6 and TRBJ2-7 gives the full variable domain: DAGVTQSPTHLIKTRGQQVTLRCSPKSGHDTVSWYQQALGQGPQFIFQYYEEEERQRGNFPDRFSGHQFPNYSSELNVNALLLGDSALYLCASTFPGGLAKSSYEQYFGPGTRLTVT.

The rearrangement links TRBV7-9 to TRBJ2-5; maybe TRBD2 (5 bases). CDR1 is SEHNR, CDR2 FQNEAQ, per germline (reference sequence). The CDR3 loop spans 15 amino acids. With 3 bases removed from V and 2 bases from J, the gap between germline ends came to 13 bases. This chain's CDR3 is CASSFPPRVQETQYF. In DNA form, the CDR3 reads TGTGCCAGCAGCTTTCCGCCGAGGGTACAAGAGACCCAGTACTTC.

This chain connects TRBV5-1 to TRBJ1-2, with TRBD1 as a possible D gene (6 bases). CDR3 length: 15 amino acids. The V and J ends lost 0 bases and 1 base respectively, with 10 bases between them. Germline V lookup: CDR1 SGHRS, CDR2 YFSETQ. CDR3 DNA: TGCGCCAGCAGCTTGGCCCCGGACAGTAACTATGGCTACACCTTC. Residues: CASSLAPDSNYGYTF.

CDR3 sequence reads: CASGVFQETQYF. The CDR3 coding sequence is TGTGCCAGTGGGGTGTTTCAAGAGACCCAGTACTTC. The chain uses TRBV19 and TRBJ2-5; D remains unclear. V was shortened by 8 bases and J by 2 bases, with 9 bases between the two germline ends. Germline V CDR1 and CDR2: LNHDA, SQIVND (reference sequence). CDR3 length: 12 residues.

This sequence joins TRBV30 and TRBJ1-5; the match to TRBD1 covers 7 bases. Germline CDR1 GTSNPN, CDR2 SVGIG (reference sequence). Losses at the gene ends were 0 bases for V and 6 bases for J; bases not matched to a gene: 5. The CDR3 length is 14 residues. CDR3 sequence reads: CAWSVLTGAQPQHF. The CDR3 nucleotides read TGTGCCTGGAGTGTACTCACAGGGGCTCAGCCCCAGCATTTT.

The V call is TRBV10-2, the J call TRBJ2-5; weak D call: TRBD2 (7 bases). The CDR3 is 15 amino acids. V was clipped by 6 bases and J by 1 base, with 15 bases between them. From germline, CDR1 is WSHSY and CDR2 SAAADI. DNA for the CDR3: TGCGCCAGCAGCTCGTTGGGGGGGCCCCAAGAGACCCAGTACTTC. This sequence encodes CASSSLGGPQETQYF.

The chain recombines TRBV7-9 with TRBJ1-2; no clear D. This CDR3 contains 12 residues. The germline V gene encodes CDR1 SEHNR and CDR2 FQNEAQ (reference sequence). V gave up 5 bases and J gave up 8 bases, with 12 bases separating them. Written as DNA, the CDR3 is TGTGCCAGCAGCCCAACTTCACGGGGCTACACCTTC. Translating gives CASSPTSRGYTF. Complete variable domain (other parts from reference TRBV7-9 and TRBJ1-2): DTGVSQNPRHKITKRGQNVTFRCDPISEHNRLYWYRQTLGQGPEFLTYFQNEAQLEKSRLLSDRFSAERPKGSFSTLEIQRTEQGDSAMYLCASSPTSRGYTFGSGTRLTVV.

This clone was detected once. V usage is TRBV6-1 and J usage is TRBJ2-7, with D uncertain. The CDR3 contains 14 residues. Per the germline V gene, CDR1 is MNHNS and CDR2 is SASEGT. Trimming took off 6 bases at V and 6 bases at J, with 18 bases between the two ends. CDR3 sequence: CASSPLVWMSEQYF. The CDR3, as DNA: TGTGCCAGCAGCCCCCTCGTTTGGATGTCCGAGCAGTACTTC.

This clone was seen once. The DNA for the CDR3 is TGTGCCTGGAGCGAGGGGGCTAGAAACACCATATATTTT. This encodes CAWSEGARNTIYF. The chain uses TRBV30 and TRBJ1-3; TRBD1 aligns across 7 bases. The germline V gene encodes CDR1 GTSNPN and CDR2 SVGIG (reference sequence). The ends lost 3 bases at V and 5 bases at J; junction bases unmatched: 4. CDR3 size: 13 residues.

The V and J genes are TRBV6-6 and TRBJ2-2, with D uncertain. CDR1 and CDR2 (germline): MNHNY, SVGAGI (reference sequence). Trimming stripped 5 bases from V and 6 bases from J, with 13 bases between. The CDR3 extends over 14 amino acids. CDR3: CASSQRITSGELFF. The CDR3, as DNA: TGTGCCAGCAGTCAACGTATTACGTCCGGGGAGCTGTTTTTT.

The chain couples TRBV7-9 to TRBJ1-5; D is ambiguous. V lost 4 bases and J lost 5, with 9 bases in between. This CDR3 comprises 13 residues. Germline V gene sequence: CDR1 SEHNR, CDR2 FQNEAQ (reference sequence). DNA of the CDR3: TGTGCCAGCAGCTGGTCTCGGGATCAGCCCCAGCATTTT. It translates to CASSWSRDQPQHF. Complete variable domain (other parts from reference TRBV7-9 and TRBJ1-5): DTGVSQNPRHKITKRGQNVTFRCDPISEHNRLYWYRQTLGQGPEFLTYFQNEAQLEKSRLLSDRFSAERPKGSFSTLEIQRTEQGDSAMYLCASSWSRDQPQHFGDGTRLSIL.

The chain joins TRBV25-1 to TRBJ2-1; D not resolved. V dropped 3 bases and J dropped 12 bases, with 9 bases sitting between them. The V gene's germline CDR1 is MGHDK and CDR2 SYGVNS. This CDR3 contains 11 residues. The CDR3 spells CASSDPRVQFF. The DNA for the CDR3 is TGTGCCAGCAGTGACCCTAGGGTGCAGTTCTTC.

CDR3 bases: TGTGCCAGCCACGGCGGGACAGTCTCTGGAAACACCATATATTTT. Residues: CASHGGTVSGNTIYF. The chain uses TRBV28 and TRBJ1-3; TRBD1 matches at 7 bases. CDR3 size: 15 residues. CDR1 MDHEN and CDR2 SYDVKM come from the germline V gene. V lost 8 bases, J lost 0 bases, and 7 bases stayed unmatched.

The rearrangement uses TRBV7-2 and TRBJ2-7; D possibly matches TRBD1 or TRBD2 (5 bases each). Germline assignment: CDR1 SGHTA and CDR2 FQGNSA. CDR3 length: 14 amino acids. V lost 5 bases, J lost 3 bases, and 14 bases lay in between. Written as DNA, the CDR3 is TGTGCCAGCAGCCGTAACTGGGGGTACTACGAGCAGTACTTC. This codes for CASSRNWGYYEQYF.